A single sample is the source of the 29 T cell receptor beta chains below, sequenced in a study of cytomegalovirus exposure and HLA in healthy donors. TCRdb keeps only in-frame clones here, not all; method: immunoSEQ multiplex PCR. The table lists over 85,000 clones, approximately 87% of them singletons. Sequenced: PBMCs. The receptors here all came from a woman between 25 and 40 years old in good health and CMV-seropositive.

The CDR3 is CASRDRDDQPQHF. CDR3 in DNA: TGTGCCAGCCGGGACAGGGACGATCAGCCCCAGCATTTT. This rearrangement joins TRBV2 to TRBJ1-5; the match to TRBD1 covers 9 bases. Germline values: CDR1 SNHLY, CDR2 FYNNEI. This CDR3 is built from 13 residues. Trimming at V came to 8 bases and at J to 5 bases, leaving 4 bases not matched to a gene.

The CDR3 protein is CASSQGFGLAGLYNEQFF. CDR3 nucleotides: TGCGCCAGCAGCCAAGGGTTTGGACTAGCGGGGCTCTACAATGAGCAGTTCTTC. V is TRBV4-1 and J is TRBJ2-1; 12 positions agree with TRBD2. The V gene's germline CDR1 is MGHRA and CDR2 YSYEKL. After removal of 1 base from V and 3 bases from J, the junction contained 7 bases not matched to a gene. This CDR3 is built from 18 residues.

This sequence joins TRBV7-3 and TRBJ2-5; D is uncertain. The V gene's germline CDR1 is SGHTA and CDR2 FQGTGA. The V gene lost 1 base and the J gene lost 4 bases, with 10 bases spanning the gap. There are 14 residues in the CDR3. The CDR3 sequence is CASSLNGATETQYF. CDR3 nucleotides: TGTGCCAGCAGCTTAAATGGAGCGACAGAGACCCAGTACTTC.

This chain joins TRBV20-1 and TRBJ2-7, with a tentative D call TRBD2 (6 bases). There are 11 residues in the CDR3. The V end was cut by 6 bases, the J end by 4 bases, with 10 bases between. CDR1 is DFQATT, CDR2 SNEGSKA, per germline (reference sequence). CDR3 bases: TGCAGTGCCCGACTAGTTTACGAGCAGTACTTC. Amino acids: CSARLVYEQYF.

The V gene is TRBV7-2, the J gene TRBJ1-5; no definite D call. The CDR3 runs to 15 residues. V dropped 5 bases and J dropped 0 bases, with 11 bases sitting between them. CDR1 is SGHTA and CDR2 is FQGNSA in the germline V gene. CDR3 region: CASSLDTTSNQPQHF. CDR3 sequence (DNA): TGTGCCAGCAGCCTCGATACTACTAGCAATCAGCCCCAGCATTTT.

The chain combines TRBV5-4 with TRBJ2-7; D perhaps matches TRBD1 (6 bases). The CDR3 has 15 residues. The germline V gene encodes CDR1 SGHNT and CDR2 YYREEE (reference sequence). Trimming left V 0 bases short and J 1 base short, with 11 bases between. The CDR3 coding sequence is TGTGCCAGCAGCTTGGCAGGGGTGGGATCCTACGAGCAGTACTTC. Its translation is CASSLAGVGSYEQYF.

The chain links TRBV28 to TRBJ2-7, with TRBD2 as a possible D gene (6 bases). The CDR3 is 14 residues long. Germline V gene sequence: CDR1 MDHEN, CDR2 SYDVKM. The V gene lost 2 bases and the J gene lost 2 bases, with 10 bases spanning the gap. The CDR3 region is CASSLHPGAYEQYF. CDR3 sequence (DNA): TGTGCCAGCAGTTTACATCCGGGGGCCTACGAGCAGTACTTC.

In this sample, this clone turned up a few times. The chain carries TRBV19 and TRBJ1-4; 8 bases agree with TRBD1. The CDR3 is made up of 15 amino acids. Germline V gene data show CDR1 as LNHDA and CDR2 as SQIVND (reference sequence). Trimming at V came to 7 bases and at J to 3 bases, leaving 7 bases not matched to a gene. The CDR3 loop is CASKTGERANEKLFF. As DNA, the CDR3 is TGTGCCAGTAAGACAGGGGAGCGGGCTAATGAAAAACTGTTTTTT.

The DNA for the CDR3 is TGTGCCAGCAGTAGACAGGTTCAACAAGAGACCCAGTACTTC. Translation gives CASSRQVQQETQYF. The rearrangement joins TRBV6-1 to TRBJ2-5; TRBD1 might be the D (6 bases). From germline, CDR1 is MNHNS and CDR2 SASEGT. Trimming took off 5 bases at V and 2 bases at J, with 12 bases between the two ends. This CDR3 has 14 amino acids.

CDR3 DNA sequence: TGTGCCAGCAGACCCGGACAGGGGGGCTCCTACGAGCAGTACTTC. Amino acids: CASRPGQGGSYEQYF. The chain is built from TRBV6-5 and TRBJ2-7; 10 bases fit TRBD1. Germline values: CDR1 MNHEY, CDR2 SVGAGI. The CDR3 contains 15 residues. The junction had 5 bases not matched to a gene; V was cut back by 6 bases and J by 0 bases.

The chain combines TRBV4-3 with TRBJ2-2, with 12 bases fitting TRBD2. Germline V gene sequence: CDR1 LGHNA, CDR2 YSLEER. This CDR3 is 16 amino acids long. V lost 3 bases, J lost 5 bases, and 4 bases stayed unmatched. CDR3 coding DNA: TGCGCCAGCAGCCACCTAGCGGGGGGGCCGACCGGGGAGCTGTTTTTT. Its protein is CASSHLAGGPTGELFF.

The chain uses TRBV6-6 and TRBJ2-7; 7 bases are shared with TRBD1. The CDR3 has 11 amino acids. Germline V gene data show CDR1 as MNHNY and CDR2 as SVGAGI (reference sequence). Unmatched junction bases numbered 8, after V lost 6 bases and J lost 12 bases. In DNA, the CDR3 is TGTGCCAGCAGGCAACAGGGGCGTCTGTACTTC. It is translated as CASRQQGRLYF.

The J gene is TRBJ2-7, the V gene TRBV7-6, with 11 nucleotides matching TRBD2. This CDR3 has 15 amino acids. With 3 bases clipped from V and 2 bases from J, the junction kept 3 bases outside the gene matches. From germline, CDR1 is SGHVS and CDR2 FNYEAQ. CDR3 in amino acids: CASSFGTSGPYEQYF. The CDR3 DNA is TGTGCCAGCAGCTTCGGGACTAGCGGCCCCTACGAGCAGTACTTC.

This chain connects TRBV18 to TRBJ2-2; no definite D call. The length of the CDR3 is 14 residues. CDR1 and CDR2 (germline): KGHSH, LQKENI. Trimming removed 3 bases from V and 4 bases from J, with 9 bases in between. The CDR3 spells CASSPTTGTGELFF. The CDR3 coding sequence is TGTGCCAGCTCACCCACTACTGGCACCGGGGAGCTGTTTTTT.

The rearrangement uses TRBV30 and TRBJ2-3; the match to TRBD2 covers 9 bases. V shed 1 base, J shed 2 bases, and the junction held 7 bases outside the gene matches. Germline CDR1 GTSNPN, CDR2 SVGIG (reference sequence). The CDR3 spans 16 residues. CDR3 DNA sequence: TGTGCCTGGAGTGGGGGCCTAGCGGGACCCACAGATACGCAGTATTTT. This encodes CAWSGGLAGPTDTQYF. Filled out from reference TRBV30 and TRBJ2-3, the complete variable domain reads SQTIHQWPATLVQPVGSPLSLECTVEGTSNPNLYWYRQAAGRGLQLLFYSVGIGQISSEVPQNLSASRPQDRQFILSSKKLLLSDSGFYLCAWSGGLAGPTDTQYFGPGTRLTVL.

The V and J genes are TRBV6-1 and TRBJ2-2, with D maybe TRBD2 (7 bases). Germline V gives CDR1 MNHNS, CDR2 SASEGT. V lost 6 bases to trimming and J lost 5 bases, with 13 bases between them. This CDR3 spans 14 amino acids. Here the CDR3 reads CASRRRGGTGELFF. The DNA for the CDR3 is TGTGCCAGCAGGCGCAGGGGAGGGACCGGGGAGCTGTTTTTT.

The rearrangement joins TRBV5-1 to TRBJ2-5; the D gene is possibly TRBD1 (5 bases). CDR3 length: 13 amino acids. Trimming cost V 7 bases and J 3 bases, with 13 bases left between them. Germline V lookup: CDR1 SGHRS, CDR2 YFSETQ. CDR3 bases: TGCGCCAGCCATCGGACACTGGAAGAGACCCAGTACTTC. Amino acid sequence: CASHRTLEETQYF.

The V and J genes are TRBV9 and TRBJ2-1; a possible D gene is TRBD1 (5 bases). Trimming pared 4 bases from V and 10 bases from J, leaving 15 bases between. Germline V gene sequence: CDR1 SGDLS, CDR2 YYNGEE. This CDR3 region has 13 residues. Here the CDR3 reads CASSIYSGYEQFF. In DNA form, the CDR3 reads TGTGCCAGCAGCATTTACTCAGGGTACGAGCAGTTCTTC.

V and J are TRBV2 and TRBJ2-1; TRBD1 aligns across 8 bases. CDR3 size: 14 residues. The V segment lost 6 bases and the J segment 6 bases; nucleotides outside the gene matches: 7. The germline CDR1 and CDR2 sequences are SNHLY and FYNNEI. The CDR3 sequence is CASRSQGEGNEQFF. CDR3 nucleotides: TGTGCCAGCAGATCACAGGGGGAAGGCAATGAGCAGTTCTTC.

The genes are TRBV29-1 and TRBJ1-4; a weak D match, TRBD1 (5 bases). The CDR3 length is 12 residues. V lost 7 bases, J lost 0 bases, and 6 bases lay in between. Germline CDR1 reads SQVTM; CDR2 reads ANQGSEA. The CDR3 region is CSAGATNEKLFF. For the CDR3, the DNA is TGCAGCGCGGGGGCAACTAATGAAAAACTGTTTTTT.

This clone was recorded a few times. This chain connects TRBV7-8 to TRBJ1-1; D not resolved. Trimming left V 2 bases short and J 0 bases short, with 19 bases between. Germline values: CDR1 SGHVS, CDR2 FQNEAQ. This CDR3 is built from 18 residues. Written as DNA, the CDR3 is TGTGCCAGCAGCTTAAGTAGGAGGTCAGCTGGATTGAACACTGAAGCTTTCTTT. Protein product: CASSLSRRSAGLNTEAFF.

This clone was seen a handful of times. The V and J genes are TRBV4-2 and TRBJ1-2; possibly TRBD1 for D (5 bases). Trimming pared 0 bases from V and 2 bases from J, leaving 10 bases between. Germline loops: CDR1 LGHNA, CDR2 YNFKEQ. The CDR3 sequence is 15 residues long. The CDR3 reads CASSQDRRGNYGYTF. The CDR3 DNA reads TGTGCCAGCAGCCAAGATCGAAGGGGCAACTATGGCTACACCTTC.

V is TRBV4-3 and J is TRBJ1-4; maybe TRBD1 (6 bases). This CDR3 has 14 amino acids. Germline V gives CDR1 LGHNA, CDR2 YSLEER. V was clipped by 3 bases and J by 8 bases, with 13 bases between them. This chain's CDR3 is CASSQGAVGEKLFF. As DNA, the CDR3 is TGCGCCAGCAGCCAGGGGGCAGTCGGGGAAAAACTGTTTTTT.

The sample holds many counts of this clone. The chain has TRBV4-2 and TRBJ2-7, with D uncertain. The germline CDR1 and CDR2 sequences are LGHNA and YNFKEQ. V gave up 0 bases and J gave up 0 bases, with 9 bases separating them. The CDR3 covers 15 residues. The CDR3 DNA is TGTGCCAGCAGCCAAGAAGGCGGCTCCTCCTACGAGCAGTACTTC. It yields the protein CASSQEGGSSYEQYF.

V and J are TRBV5-1 and TRBJ1-5, with D perhaps TRBD1 (5 bases). The germline gives CDR1 SGHRS, CDR2 YFSETQ. The CDR3 length is 14 residues. Trimming removed 3 bases from V and 3 bases from J, with 10 bases in between. CDR3 sequence reads: CASSWGDPNQPQHF. The CDR3 DNA is TGCGCCAGCAGCTGGGGGGATCCCAATCAGCCCCAGCATTTT.

The chain joins TRBV5-1 to TRBJ2-7; maybe TRBD2 (7 bases). Germline V gene sequence: CDR1 SGHRS, CDR2 YFSETQ. Between the trimmed V and J ends, which lost 0 bases and 6 bases, there was a span of 13 bases. This CDR3 has 14 residues. The CDR3 sequence is CASSLDGGPGEQYF. The CDR3 DNA sequence: TGCGCCAGCAGCTTGGACGGGGGGCCAGGCGAGCAGTACTTC.

The gene calls are TRBV7-2 and TRBJ2-5, with 13 bases matching TRBD2. V shed 5 bases and J 4 bases; nucleotides not matched to a gene: 7. The CDR3 covers 16 residues. The germline V gene has CDR1 SGHTA and CDR2 FQGNSA. CDR3 DNA sequence: TGTGCCAGCAGCAGACGACTAGCGGGAGGAGGAGAGACCCAGTACTTC. Translating it yields CASSRRLAGGGETQYF.

The V and J genes are TRBV19 and TRBJ2-7, with 12 nucleotides matching TRBD1. Trimming cost V 6 bases and J 2 bases; bases outside gene matches: 11. This CDR3 contains 17 residues. Germline values: CDR1 LNHDA, CDR2 SQIVND (reference sequence). This CDR3 is CASRAGTGGVKAYEQYF. DNA for the CDR3: TGTGCCAGTAGAGCCGGGACAGGGGGCGTGAAAGCCTACGAGCAGTACTTC.

This clone was counted between two and nine times. CDR3 amino acids: CAITPTGNTEAFF. The CDR3 DNA sequence: TGTGCCATCACCCCGACAGGTAACACTGAAGCTTTCTTT. The chain carries TRBV10-3 and TRBJ1-1; perhaps TRBD1 as D (6 bases). CDR3 size: 13 residues. V lost 7 bases and J 2 bases, leaving 11 bases between the germline ends. Germline CDR1 reads ENHRY; CDR2 reads SYGVKD.